The 28 T cell receptor beta chains reported below all come from one sample, sequenced in a study of T cells after yellow fever vaccination. TCRdb used MiXCR to reprocess the 5' RACE reads, holding one entry per CDR3 protein. The repertoire consists of around 46,000 distinct CDR3 sequences, with 7.4% occurring once and the leading ten covering roughly 31%. The source was CD8+ T cells sorted from PBMCs, collected roughly 14 days after the first yellow fever vaccination. All receptors derive from a man younger than 30 who received the YFV17D yellow fever vaccine.

This clonotype was counted at least ten times. In nucleotides, the CDR3 is TGCAGCGTTGAAACATCTAGCGCTAGCACAGATACGCAGTATTTT. It yields the protein CSVETSSASTDTQYF. This chain links TRBV29-1 with TRBJ2-3, with a possible D match to TRBD2 (6 bases). V was pared by 2 bases and J by 0 bases, with 12 bases between. CDR1 is SQVTM and CDR2 is ANQGSEA in the germline V gene. This CDR3 is 15 amino acids long.

This clonotype was recorded at least ten times. The V gene is TRBV5-1, the J gene TRBJ2-7; 12 bases are a match to TRBD2. CDR1 SGHRS and CDR2 YFSETQ come from the germline V gene. The trim removed 3 bases at V and 1 base at J, leaving 8 bases unmatched. The CDR3 is made up of 17 amino acids. The CDR3 coding sequence is TGCGCCAGCAGCTCAGGACTAGCGGGGCTGAGATCCTACGAGCAGTACTTC. Translating gives CASSSGLAGLRSYEQYF.

This clonotype was observed many times. This rearrangement joins TRBV4-2 to TRBJ2-7; unclear D gene. The CDR3 has 14 residues. The germline V and J ends were trimmed by 0 bases and 1 base, with 7 bases remaining between them. CDR1 and CDR2 (germline): LGHNA, YNFKEQ. CDR3 region: CASSQDEISYEQYF. The CDR3 coding sequence is TGTGCCAGCAGCCAAGATGAGATTTCCTACGAGCAGTACTTC.

V usage is TRBV5-6 and J usage is TRBJ2-7, with TRBD1 matching over 7 bases. J gave up 3 bases and V 8 bases, and 8 bases lay outside the gene matches. This CDR3 is 13 amino acids long. CDR1 and CDR2 from the germline V gene are SGHDT and YYEEEE. DNA of the CDR3: TGTGCCAGGAGCCTGGGACAGCGCTACGAGCAGTACGTC. It encodes CARSLGQRYEQYV.

This clonotype was found many times. The chain links TRBV5-1 to TRBJ2-5; no definite D call. In germline, CDR1 is SGHRS, CDR2 YFSETQ. This CDR3 is 15 amino acids long. V lost 0 bases and J 0 bases, leaving 9 bases between the germline ends. The CDR3 loop reads CASSLVFDYQETQYF. CDR3 nucleotide sequence: TGCGCCAGCAGCTTGGTGTTTGACTACCAAGAGACCCAGTACTTC.

V and J are TRBV6-1 and TRBJ1-1; D call uncertain. Germline V lookup: CDR1 MNHNS, CDR2 SASEGT. The CDR3 sequence is 13 residues long. The CDR3 spells CGAGRQMNTEAFF. CDR3 nucleotide sequence: TGTGGCGCGGGTAGGCAAATGAACACTGAAGCTTTCTTT.

The table lists this clonotype with many counts. This chain uses TRBV3-1 with TRBJ2-2, with TRBD1 identical over 9 bases. CDR1 is LGHDT and CDR2 is YNNKEL in the germline V gene (reference sequence). Trimming at V came to 0 bases and at J to 3 bases, leaving 2 bases not matched to a gene. The CDR3 sequence is 16 residues long. As DNA, the CDR3 is TGTGCCAGCAGCCAAGAGGGACAGGGATACACCGGGGAGCTGTTTTTT. Translation gives CASSQEGQGYTGELFF.

This clonotype showed up just a few times. V and J are TRBV6-2 or TRBV6-3 and TRBJ1-5; no clear D gene. Looked up from germline, CDR1 is MNHEY and CDR2 is SVGEGT. Trimming took off 5 bases at V and 1 base at J, with 30 bases between the two ends. The CDR3 has 21 residues. In DNA, the CDR3 is TGTGCCAGCAGTCCACCACCCTACGACCTTACGTTCTTCTCAAGCAATCAGCCCCAGCATTTT. Translation: CASSPPPYDLTFFSSNQPQHF.

This clonotype was observed many times. V usage is TRBV6-6 and J usage is TRBJ2-1, with a weak D call TRBD2 (7 bases). Trimming left V 7 bases short and J 5 bases short, with 12 bases between. Germline V gene lookup returns CDR1 MNHNY and CDR2 SVGAGI (reference sequence). The CDR3 is 13 amino acids. CDR3 in amino acids: CASNAGANNEQFF. CDR3 in DNA: TGTGCCAGCAATGCGGGGGCTAACAATGAGCAGTTCTTC.

This clonotype has a count of ten or more. The chain is built from TRBV9 and TRBJ1-5; TRBD1 might be the D (6 bases). CDR3 length equals 14 residues. V shed 3 bases and J shed 6 bases, with 13 bases lying between them. Per the germline V gene, CDR1 is SGDLS and CDR2 is YYNGEE. CDR3 in amino acids: CASSEGGAGQPQHF. The DNA for the CDR3 is TGTGCCAGCAGCGAAGGGGGGGCAGGTCAGCCCCAGCATTTT.

The sample holds many counts of this clonotype. The chain joins TRBV6-5 to TRBJ2-7, with D perhaps matching TRBD2 (5 bases). Germline V gene lookup returns CDR1 MNHEY and CDR2 SVGAGI. The V end lost 5 bases, the J end lost 0 bases, and 11 bases lay between the germline ends. This CDR3 is 14 amino acids long. Here the CDR3 reads CASSNGESSYEQYF. The CDR3 region has the DNA TGTGCCAGCAGTAACGGGGAGAGCTCCTACGAGCAGTACTTC.

This clonotype showed up many times. J is TRBJ1-1 and V is TRBV4-1; D not certain. CDR1 is MGHRA and CDR2 is YSYEKL in the germline V gene. Deletions cut 0 bases from V and 1 base from J, with 12 bases between. This CDR3 comprises 16 residues. This CDR3 reads CASSQEDGVRNTEAFF. In nucleotides, the CDR3 is TGCGCCAGCAGCCAAGAAGACGGGGTAAGGAACACTGAAGCTTTCTTT.

This clonotype was seen repeatedly, ten times or more. The rearrangement joins TRBV28 to TRBJ2-3, with D tentatively TRBD1 (5 bases). The V gene lost 3 bases and the J gene lost 12 bases, with 19 bases spanning the gap. The length of the CDR3 is 14 residues. CDR1 and CDR2 from the germline V gene are MDHEN and SYDVKM. CDR3 nucleotide sequence: TGTGCCAGCAGTTTGGGGCTACAATTTCGAATTCAGTATTTT. Residues: CASSLGLQFRIQYF. Full variable domain (missing parts from reference TRBV28 and TRBJ2-3): DVKVTQSSRYLVKRTGEKVFLECVQDMDHENMFWYRQDPGLGLRLIYFSYDVKMKEKGDIPEGYSVSREKKERFSLILESASTNQTSMYLCASSLGLQFRIQYFGPGTRLTVL.

This clonotype was seen at least ten times. The V gene is TRBV27, the J gene TRBJ2-3, with 12 nucleotides matching TRBD2. The CDR3 is made up of 16 amino acids. Losses at the gene ends were 5 bases for V and 5 bases for J; bases not matched to a gene: 8. The germline gives CDR1 MNHEY, CDR2 SMNVEV (reference sequence). CDR3 DNA sequence: TGTGCCAGCAGTCCCGGACTAGCGGGGATCAGAGATACGCAGTATTTT. Translating it yields CASSPGLAGIRDTQYF.

This clonotype was detected ten times or more. CDR3 residues: CSVEDRGRSTDTQYF. The CDR3 DNA reads as TGCAGCGTTGAAGATCGTGGCAGGAGCACAGATACGCAGTATTTT. The V gene is TRBV29-1, the J gene TRBJ2-3; D remains unclear. Germline CDR1 reads SQVTM; CDR2 reads ANQGSEA. V lost 0 bases and J 0 bases, leaving 10 bases between the germline ends. This CDR3 is built from 15 residues.

This clonotype was counted many times. The chain is built from TRBV29-1 and TRBJ1-1; no reliable D call. Looked up from germline, CDR1 is SQVTM and CDR2 is ANQGSEA. The CDR3 contains 10 residues. Trimming removed 5 bases from V and 7 bases from J, with 8 bases in between. CDR3 bases: TGCAGCGTTCCCGAAAGTGAAGCTTTCTTT. Amino acid sequence: CSVPESEAFF.

This clonotype was picked up many times. The chain recombines TRBV20-1 with TRBJ2-3, with 8 bases lining up with TRBD2. The germline CDR1 and CDR2 sequences are DFQATT and SNEGSKA (reference sequence). There are 14 residues in the CDR3. V shed 4 bases, J shed 2 bases, and the junction held 5 bases outside the gene matches. In nucleotides, the CDR3 is TGCAGTGCTACGCGGGGGGACCACACAGATACGCAGTATTTT. Protein sequence: CSATRGDHTDTQYF.

This clonotype came up a few times. The chain joins TRBV5-1 to TRBJ2-1; 8 bases align to TRBD1. CDR1 and CDR2 from the germline V gene are SGHRS and YFSETQ. V was clipped by 0 bases and J by 4 bases; unmatched bases: 0. The CDR3 is 14 residues long. DNA of the CDR3: TGCGCCAGCAGCTTGGGACAGGGGTACAATGAGCAGTTCTTC. Translating gives CASSLGQGYNEQFF.

On this clonotype: This may arise from a read error, as a much more abundant clone is one base away. The CDR3 reads CASSLVGQGETQYF. As DNA, the CDR3 is TGTGCCAGCAGCCTGGTGGGTCAGGGAGAGACCCAGTACTTC. The chain has TRBV12-3 or TRBV12-4 and TRBJ2-5; D might be TRBD1 (5 bases). There are 14 residues in the CDR3. V was cut by 6 bases and J by 4 bases, with 15 bases left in between.

This clonotype rates as large. The chain couples TRBV27 to TRBJ2-1; 8 bases agree with TRBD2. V lost 10 bases to trimming and J lost 15 bases; unmatched junction nucleotides: 14. This CDR3 has 12 amino acids. Germline CDR1 MNHEY, CDR2 SMNVEV (reference sequence). CDR3 nucleotide sequence: TGTGCCACCGGGACTAGAGGGGGGGGTCGGTTCTTC. Translating gives CATGTRGGGRFF.

Ten or more counts support this clonotype. The rearrangement uses TRBV29-1 and TRBJ2-1; no reliable D call. From germline, CDR1 is SQVTM and CDR2 ANQGSEA. V dropped 1 base and J dropped 6 bases, with 10 bases sitting between them. The CDR3 sequence is 13 residues long. The CDR3 DNA sequence: TGCAGCGTTGAAGTAGATCCTACCAATGAGCAGTTCTTC. Translation: CSVEVDPTNEQFF.

This clonotype has at least ten counts. The genes are TRBV3-1 and TRBJ2-3; 9 nucleotides agree with TRBD2. The CDR3 has 18 amino acids. Trimming removed 0 bases from V and 1 base from J; junction bases left unmatched: 8. Looked up from germline, CDR1 is LGHDT and CDR2 is YNNKEL (reference sequence). CDR3 region: CASSQEGISGGRTDTQYF. Written as DNA, the CDR3 is TGTGCCAGCAGCCAAGAGGGCATTAGCGGGGGCCGCACAGATACGCAGTATTTT.

This clonotype was counted at least ten times. The V and J genes are TRBV15 and TRBJ2-3; unclear D gene. V lost 9 bases, J lost 4 bases, and 8 bases lay in between. Germline-derived CDR1 and CDR2 are LNHNV and YYDKDF (reference sequence). The CDR3 covers 11 residues. CDR3 nucleotide sequence: TGTGCCACTCTGATTGCAGATACGCAGTATTTT. Amino acid sequence: CATLIADTQYF.

The gene calls are TRBV4-3 and TRBJ1-5; D perhaps matches TRBD1 (6 bases). The CDR3 is made up of 17 amino acids. Trimming left V 0 bases short and J 3 bases short, with 15 bases between. CDR1 is LGHNA and CDR2 is YSLEER in the germline V gene. CDR3 coding DNA: TGCGCCAGCAGCCAAGAACTGTCGGGGGCCGACAATCAGCCCCAGCATTTT. It specifies CASSQELSGADNQPQHF.

This clonotype is a singleton in its sample. This chain uses TRBV27 with TRBJ2-7; 15 bases map to TRBD2. CDR1 MNHEY and CDR2 SMNVEV come from the germline V gene (reference sequence). V dropped 5 bases and J dropped 7; count of bases not matched to a gene: 12. CDR3 length equals 17 residues. CDR3 in amino acids: CASSPKGLAGGHPEQYV. The CDR3 DNA sequence: TGTGCCAGCAGTCCCAAGGGACTAGCGGGGGGACATCCTGAGCAGTACGTC.

This clonotype has a count of ten or more. This chain uses TRBV12-3 or TRBV12-4 with TRBJ1-2; 7 bases are a match to TRBD1. This CDR3 has 14 amino acids. V lost 6 bases and J lost 0; bases outside the gene matches: 4. CDR3 DNA: TGTGCCAGCAGCAGGGACAGAACTAACTATGGCTACACCTTC. Encoded protein: CASSRDRTNYGYTF.

In its sample, this clonotype was seen many times. V usage is TRBV5-1 and J usage is TRBJ1-2, with TRBD1 matching over 9 bases. This CDR3 has 14 amino acids. The V gene end was trimmed by 0 bases and the J gene end by 8 bases; junction bases not matched to a gene: 5. From germline, CDR1 is SGHRS and CDR2 YFSETQ. CDR3 DNA: TGCGCCAGCAGCTTGGAACAGGGGGCAGGAGGCTACACCTTC. Encoded protein: CASSLEQGAGGYTF. The whole variable domain, remainder taken from reference TRBV5-1 and TRBJ1-2, is KAGVTQTPRYLIKTRGQQVTLSCSPISGHRSVSWYQQTPGQGLQFLFEYFSETQRNKGNFPGRFSGRQFSNSRSEMNVSTLELGDSALYLCASSLEQGAGGYTFGSGTRLTVV.

The chain links TRBV5-1 to TRBJ1-5, with 8 bases fitting TRBD1. Unmatched junction bases numbered 0, after V lost 0 bases and J lost 1 base. This CDR3 has 15 amino acids. Germline CDR1 reads SGHRS; CDR2 reads YFSETQ. CDR3 sequence (DNA): TGCGCCAGCAGCTTGGGACAGGGGAGCAATCAGCCCCAGCATTTT. Protein product: CASSLGQGSNQPQHF.